This record concerns one TCR beta chain sequence. Its antigen is not identified. Trimming removed 0 bases at V and 2 bases at J, with 7 bases between. The germline gives CDR1 SGHVS, CDR2 FNYEAQ. This CDR3 has 14 residues. This specimen comes from a study of blood T cells in healthy people across ages. The study's findings and limits: Changes seen in expanded clonotypes were possibly confounded by donor CMV status left unknown.

It was with a sample-barcoded 5' primer and a J-beta primer mix that a second PCR of roughly 7 to 12 cycles was run. Each CDR3 protein is one row after TCRdb ran MiXCR on the 5' RACE reads. The table has 700,000 to 900,000 distinct CDR3 sequences, 50% to 65% seen once. Sequenced: blood. This chain uses TRBV7-6 with TRBJ2-5; possible D gene TRBD2, 6 bases. The TCR was taken from a man aged 80 or over in good health. As DNA, the CDR3 is TGTGCCAGCAGCTTAGCGAGCGGGCAAGAGACCCAGTACTTC. This codes for CASSLASGQETQYF.